This T cell receptor (beta chain) was sequenced in a study of cytomegalovirus exposure and HLA in healthy donors. Study-level points and caveats: Many donors carried some public TCRs, although rarity characterized most TCR sequences.

The V and J ends lost 6 bases and 4 bases, in that order; junction bases with no gene match: 7. This CDR3 has 15 amino acids. The germline CDR1 and CDR2 sequences are MNHEY and SVGAGI. PCR involved 60 Vbeta and 13 Jbeta primers. Clones were read by immunoSEQ multiplex PCR, and TCRdb kept only the in-frame ones, dropping some. The sample lists 200,000 or so clones; roughly four fifths were seen once. As for this clone: As yet, its antigen is unknown.

Sequencing was performed on PBMCs. The chain is built from TRBV6-5 and TRBJ2-3; 10 bases agree with TRBD1. The origin of this receptor is a young woman in good health and CMV-seropositive. CDR3 region: CASSQTGGGADTQYF. In DNA, the CDR3 is TGTGCCAGCAGCCAGACAGGGGGCGGGGCAGATACGCAGTATTTT.